These 23 T cell receptor beta chains were all obtained from the same sample, sequenced in a study of Ad26.COV2.S vaccination and SARS-CoV-2 variants. Treatment of the sample: approximately 18 received Ad26.COV2.S at low or high dose, single or two shots; about 5 received placebo; per-sample allocation not given. The investigators took samples on day 63 after the first vaccine or placebo injection. Profiling relied on immunoSEQ multiplex PCR, and the TCRdb table lists in-frame clones only, not all of them. The top ten hold over 5% of the sample, which has around 310,000 clones, 90% seen once. The input for sequencing was peripheral blood, taken in a trial of Ad26.COV2.S vaccine versus placebo. Receptors were obtained from a person between 18 and 65 years old who received the Ad26.COV2.S COVID-19 vaccine or a placebo.

This rearrangement joins TRBV5-4 to TRBJ1-2; 9 positions agree with TRBD1. V shed 2 bases, J shed 6 bases, and the junction held 2 bases outside the gene matches. The CDR3 sequence is 13 residues long. The V gene's germline CDR1 is SGHNT and CDR2 YYREEE (reference sequence). In nucleotides, the CDR3 is TGTGCCAGCAGCTTCCGGGACAGGGATGGCTACACCTTC. Its translation: CASSFRDRDGYTF.

This clone was counted a single time. This CDR3 reads CASSEWDSYGYTF. CDR3 nucleotides: TGTGCCAGCAGTGAATGGGACAGCTATGGCTACACCTTC. This chain joins TRBV25-1 and TRBJ1-2, with 7 bases that match TRBD1. V shed 1 base and J 4 bases; nucleotides not matched to a gene: 0. Germline CDR1 is MGHDK and CDR2 is SYGVNS. CDR3 size: 13 residues.

The chain joins TRBV19 to TRBJ1-5; tentative D call: TRBD1 (5 bases). Germline CDR1 reads LNHDA; CDR2 reads SQIVND (reference sequence). This CDR3 spans 16 amino acids. V was shortened by 3 bases and J by 0 bases, with 12 bases between the two germline ends. CDR3 region: CASSIQGPHSNQPQHF. In nucleotides, the CDR3 is TGTGCCAGTAGTATTCAGGGCCCCCATAGCAATCAGCCCCAGCATTTT.

The CDR3 DNA reads TGTGCCGCAAGGGGACAGGATGATGGCTACACCTTC. It is translated as CAARGQDDGYTF. The rearrangement links TRBV6-5 to TRBJ1-2; 8 bases map to TRBD1. This CDR3 has 12 residues. V lost 11 bases, J lost 6 bases, and 8 bases stayed unmatched. In germline, CDR1 is MNHEY, CDR2 SVGAGI.

The chain carries TRBV20-1 and TRBJ1-2; D may be TRBD1 (5 bases). CDR3 length equals 11 residues. Looked up from germline, CDR1 is DFQATT and CDR2 is SNEGSKA (reference sequence). Here the CDR3 reads CRGRESGGYTF. The DNA of the CDR3 is TGCAGGGGGCGGGAGTCTGGCGGCTACACCTTC.

This chain joins TRBV7-9 and TRBJ2-7, with D possibly matching TRBD2 (6 bases). The CDR3 is made up of 11 amino acids. The V gene's germline CDR1 is SEHNR and CDR2 FQNEAQ (reference sequence). Trimming removed 7 bases from V and 7 bases from J, with 11 bases in between. In DNA form, the CDR3 reads TGTGCCAGCACCGGGGCGGGGGAGCAGTACGTC. This encodes CASTGAGEQYV.

J is TRBJ1-1 and V is TRBV5-5, with TRBD1 matching over 8 bases. This CDR3 region has 14 residues. CDR1 SGHKS and CDR2 YYEKEE come from the germline V gene (reference sequence). The V and J ends lost 6 bases and 3 bases, in that order; junction bases with no gene match: 7. For the CDR3, the DNA is TGTGCCAGCAACTACAGGGGGTGGGACACTGAAGCTTTCTTT. Protein: CASNYRGWDTEAFF. The full variable domain, completed using reference TRBV5-5 and TRBJ1-1, is DAGVTQSPTHLIKTRGQQVTLRCSPISGHKSVSWYQQVLGQGPQFIFQYYEKEERGRGNFPDRFSARQFPNYSSELNVNALLLGDSALYLCASNYRGWDTEAFFGQGTRLTVV.

This chain joins TRBV2 and TRBJ2-5; 7 bases line up with TRBD2. The length of the CDR3 is 15 residues. Trimming at V came to 5 bases and at J to 3 bases, leaving 9 bases not matched to a gene. Germline V CDR1 and CDR2: SNHLY, FYNNEI. The CDR3 loop is CASSNRLAGEETQYF. DNA of the CDR3: TGTGCCAGCAGTAACCGACTAGCTGGGGAAGAGACCCAGTACTTC.

This chain uses TRBV7-6 with TRBJ1-2, with TRBD1 matching over 8 bases. Trimming cost V 5 bases and J 6 bases; bases outside gene matches: 14. This CDR3 has 16 residues. The germline V gene encodes CDR1 SGHVS and CDR2 FNYEAQ. Here the CDR3 reads CASSVETPDRVHGYTF. CDR3 in DNA: TGTGCCAGCAGCGTAGAGACCCCGGACAGGGTGCATGGCTACACCTTC.

The chain couples TRBV6-5 to TRBJ1-2; TRBD1 matches 10 bases. The CDR3 covers 13 residues. In germline, CDR1 is MNHEY, CDR2 SVGAGI. J was trimmed by 7 bases and V by 8 bases; bases with no gene match: 7. CDR3 DNA: TGTGCCAGCGGCTTGACAGGGGGCGTTGGCTACACCTTC. Translating it yields CASGLTGGVGYTF.

The chain combines TRBV5-4 with TRBJ1-6, with 11 positions matching TRBD1. The CDR3 extends over 18 amino acids. The J segment lost 7 bases and the V segment lost 4 bases, leaving 13 bases of the junction unmatched. Germline loops: CDR1 SGHNT, CDR2 YYREEE (reference sequence). Here the CDR3 DNA reads TGTGCCAGCAGCCCGTCCAGGACAGGGGGCAAGCCGAATTCACCCCTCCACTTT. It yields the protein CASSPSRTGGKPNSPLHF.

The rearrangement links TRBV7-2 to TRBJ2-3, with D possibly being TRBD1 (6 bases). CDR3 length: 13 amino acids. Germline values: CDR1 SGHTA, CDR2 FQGNSA. V was trimmed by 5 bases and J by 2 bases, leaving 8 bases between them. CDR3 loop: CASSRDNTDTQYF. CDR3 bases: TGTGCCAGCAGCAGGGACAACACAGATACGCAGTATTTT. The full variable domain, rest sourced from reference TRBV7-2 and TRBJ2-3, is GAGVSQSPSNKVTEKGKDVELRCDPISGHTALYWYRQSLGQGLEFLIYFQGNSAPDKSGLPSDRFSAERTGGSVSTLTIQRTQQEDSAVYLCASSRDNTDTQYFGPGTRLTVL.

This chain connects TRBV7-9 to TRBJ2-1, with a weak D call TRBD2 (5 bases). V was clipped by 1 base and J by 6 bases, with 16 bases between them. Germline V lookup: CDR1 SEHNR, CDR2 FQNEAQ (reference sequence). This CDR3 contains 16 residues. As DNA, the CDR3 is TGTGCCAGCAGCTTAGAAGGGCAGGCCGGGATCAATGAGCAGTTCTTC. Its translation is CASSLEGQAGINEQFF.

This chain connects TRBV3-1 (or the pseudogene TRBV3-2) to TRBJ1-2, with D possibly being TRBD1 (5 bases). Germline CDR1 is LGHDT and CDR2 is YNNKEL (reference sequence). This CDR3 has 13 residues. V was clipped by 4 bases and J by 8 bases, with 14 bases between them. The CDR3 region is CASSLGGVRGYTF. The CDR3 nucleotides are TGTGCCAGCAGCCTCGGGGGGGTCCGGGGCTACACCTTC.

V gene TRBV18 combines with J gene TRBJ2-1; TRBD2 might be the D (5 bases). Germline assignment: CDR1 KGHSH and CDR2 LQKENI. Trimming shortened V by 3 bases and J by 8 bases, and 20 bases separated the two germline ends. The CDR3 length is 16 residues. CDR3 bases: TGTGCCAGCTCACCCGATGCGGGTATTGCAGAGGATGAGCAGTTCTTC. Amino acids: CASSPDAGIAEDEQFF.

This sequence joins TRBV7-2 and TRBJ1-2, with D possibly being TRBD1 (5 bases). Germline V lookup: CDR1 SGHTA, CDR2 FQGNSA. The ends were cut back, 4 bases at V and 4 bases at J, with 16 bases in the middle. The CDR3 has 15 amino acids. The CDR3 protein is CASSSLTERGYGYTF. CDR3 nucleotide sequence: TGTGCCAGCAGCTCCTTGACAGAGAGGGGCTATGGCTACACCTTC.

The chain recombines TRBV18 with TRBJ1-2; D is possibly TRBD1 (5 bases). Germline lookup yields CDR1 KGHSH and CDR2 LQKENI. CDR3 length: 14 residues. Between the trimmed V and J ends, which lost 4 bases and 6 bases, there was a span of 15 bases. The CDR3 bases are TGTGCCAGCTCACTAACCGGGACTCGCGATGGCTACACCTTC. Its protein is CASSLTGTRDGYTF.

The chain recombines TRBV5-6 with TRBJ2-3, with unresolved D. Trimming stripped 0 bases from V and 2 bases from J, with 10 bases between. CDR1 and CDR2 (germline): SGHDT, YYEEEE. The CDR3 is 15 residues long. The CDR3 protein is CASSLVADPTDTQYF. Written as DNA, the CDR3 is TGTGCCAGCAGCTTGGTTGCGGACCCCACAGATACGCAGTATTTT.

This clone was picked up one time. The V call is TRBV4-2, the J call TRBJ1-3, with a possible D match to TRBD1 (6 bases). Looked up from germline, CDR1 is LGHNA and CDR2 is YNFKEQ. The CDR3 spans 16 residues. The germline V and J ends were trimmed by 2 bases and 0 bases, with 11 bases remaining between them. The CDR3 is CASSQLTGSSGNTIYF. The CDR3 DNA is TGTGCCAGCAGCCAACTGACAGGCAGCTCTGGAAACACCATATATTTT.

The CDR3 sequence: CASSLGQGKGEPQHF. CDR3 nucleotide sequence: TGTGCCAGCAGCTTAGGACAGGGTAAAGGTGAGCCCCAGCATTTT. The chain couples TRBV7-8 to TRBJ1-5; the match to TRBD1 covers 7 bases. From germline, CDR1 is SGHVS and CDR2 FQNEAQ. V shed 1 base, J shed 8 bases, and the junction held 8 bases outside the gene matches. The CDR3 is 15 amino acids. Variable domain in full (rest from reference TRBV7-8 and TRBJ1-5): GAGVSQSPRYKVAKRGQDVALRCDPISGHVSLFWYQQALGQGPEFLTYFQNEAQLDKSGLPSDRFFAERPEGSVSTLKIQRTQQEDSAVYLCASSLGQGKGEPQHFGDGTRLSIL.

This chain uses TRBV4-3 with TRBJ2-5; tentative D call: TRBD2 (5 bases). Trimming removed 1 base from V and 4 bases from J, with 13 bases in between. The germline gives CDR1 LGHNA, CDR2 YSLEER. The CDR3 runs to 15 residues. CDR3 in amino acids: CASSQVTRDTETQYF. The CDR3 region has the DNA TGCGCCAGCAGCCAAGTCACTAGAGATACAGAGACCCAGTACTTC.

This sequence joins TRBV25-1 and TRBJ2-5; tentatively, D is TRBD1 (5 bases). Trimming stripped 5 bases from V and 5 bases from J, with 21 bases between. CDR1 is MGHDK, CDR2 SYGVNS, per germline. There are 16 residues in the CDR3. CDR3 bases: TGTGCCAGCAGTTTACAGGCGTTTACATCTTTCGAGACCCAGTACTTC. Translated: CASSLQAFTSFETQYF.

The chain carries TRBV24-1 and TRBJ2-2, with TRBD2 matching 8 bases. The CDR3 runs 14 residues. V was clipped by 3 bases and J by 4 bases; unmatched bases: 0. Germline loops: CDR1 KGHDR, CDR2 SFDVKD. The CDR3 DNA follows: TGTGCCACCAGTGATAGCGGGAGCACCGGGGAGCTGTTTTTT. Amino acid sequence: CATSDSGSTGELFF.